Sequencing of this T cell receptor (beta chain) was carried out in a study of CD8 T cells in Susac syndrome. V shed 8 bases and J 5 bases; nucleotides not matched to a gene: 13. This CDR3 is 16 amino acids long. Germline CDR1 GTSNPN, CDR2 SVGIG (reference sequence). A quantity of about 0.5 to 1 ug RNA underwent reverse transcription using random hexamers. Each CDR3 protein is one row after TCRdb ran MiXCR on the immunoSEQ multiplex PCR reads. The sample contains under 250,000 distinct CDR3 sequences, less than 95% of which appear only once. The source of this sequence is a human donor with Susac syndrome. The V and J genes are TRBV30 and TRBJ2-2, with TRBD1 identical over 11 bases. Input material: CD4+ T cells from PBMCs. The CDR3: CARTFLGTGGTGELFF. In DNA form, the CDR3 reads TGTGCCCGGACTTTCCTCGGGACAGGGGGGACCGGGGAGCTGTTTTTT.